This T cell receptor beta chain was retrieved from a study of shared clonotypes between healthy human individuals. The naive CD8 population came from CD45RO-negative cells selected for CCR7, without terminally differentiated effector memory CD45RA+ cells. CDR1 MNHNY and CDR2 SVGAGI come from the germline V gene (reference sequence). The V gene lost 0 bases and the J gene lost 6 bases, with 12 bases spanning the gap. The CDR3 contains 14 residues. This clone showed up just once. Some clones are missing from TCRdb's copy, which holds only in-frame ones; the method was immunoSEQ multiplex PCR. The sample includes around 2,000,000 clones, under 95% of them seen just once.

What was sequenced was naive CD8+ T cells from PBMCs. This sequence joins TRBV6-6 and TRBJ2-7; D gene ambiguous. The origin of this receptor is a man aged 18-30 years in good health. Some clones in this sample may be carry-over from other donors' samples. This CDR3 is CASSYSRPSGEQYF. Here the CDR3 DNA reads TGTGCCAGCAGTTACTCGAGGCCATCAGGCGAGCAGTACTTC.